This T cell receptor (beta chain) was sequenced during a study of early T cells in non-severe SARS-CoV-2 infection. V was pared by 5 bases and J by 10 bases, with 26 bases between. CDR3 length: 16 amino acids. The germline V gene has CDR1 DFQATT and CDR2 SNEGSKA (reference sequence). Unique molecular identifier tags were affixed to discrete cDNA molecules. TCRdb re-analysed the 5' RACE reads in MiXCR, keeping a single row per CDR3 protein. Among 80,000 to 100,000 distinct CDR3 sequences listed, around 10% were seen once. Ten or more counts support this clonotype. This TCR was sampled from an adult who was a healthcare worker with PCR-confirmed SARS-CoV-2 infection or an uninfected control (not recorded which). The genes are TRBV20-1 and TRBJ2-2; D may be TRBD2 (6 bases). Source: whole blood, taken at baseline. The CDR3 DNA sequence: TGCAGTGCTTCATCAGGGAACGTAGCGGCTAGTGAGGAGCTGTTTTTT. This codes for CSASSGNVAASEELFF.